These 29 T cell receptor beta chains were sequenced from one sample in a study of T-cell memory formation after mild COVID-19. TCRdb processed the 5' RACE reads anew with MiXCR; each CDR3 protein has one entry. The data hold 150,000 or so distinct CDR3 sequences, with roughly 28% observed a single time. The sample was PBMCs or a T cell subset sorted from them (not recorded which). These TCRs come from an adult woman who had mild COVID-19 (a few samples of this study predate the infection). Cell type and time point are not known.

This clonotype appeared a few times. J is TRBJ2-1 and V is TRBV6-5; 12 positions match TRBD2. J was trimmed by 2 bases and V by 4 bases; bases with no gene match: 3. From germline, CDR1 is MNHEY and CDR2 SVGAGI. This CDR3 spans 16 amino acids. The CDR3 sequence is CASSFRTSGTYNEQFF. In DNA, the CDR3 is TGTGCCAGCAGTTTCCGGACTAGCGGGACCTACAATGAGCAGTTCTTC.

This sequence joins TRBV7-6 and TRBJ2-5, with D possibly being TRBD1 (6 bases). This CDR3 is built from 15 residues. Trimming stripped 1 base from V and 5 bases from J, with 14 bases between. The germline V gene has CDR1 SGHVS and CDR2 FNYEAQ. CDR3 sequence: CASSLGGRGWETQYF. The DNA for the CDR3 is TGTGCCAGCAGCTTAGGAGGCAGGGGTTGGGAGACCCAGTACTTC.

J is TRBJ2-7 and V is TRBV5-6, with 7 positions matching TRBD1. The CDR3 spans 13 residues. CDR1 and CDR2 (germline): SGHDT, YYEEEE. V lost 4 bases, J lost 5 bases, and 6 bases stayed unmatched. CDR3 coding DNA: TGTGCCAGCAGCGGTGGGACAGTAAACGAGCAGTACTTC. Encoded protein: CASSGGTVNEQYF. Variable domain in full (rest from reference TRBV5-6 and TRBJ2-7): DAGVTQSPTHLIKTRGQQVTLRCSPKSGHDTVSWYQQALGQGPQFIFQYYEEEERQRGNFPDRFSGHQFPNYSSELNVNALLLGDSALYLCASSGGTVNEQYFGPGTRLTVT.

This clonotype was detected only a few times. The V gene is TRBV24-1, the J gene TRBJ2-1, with 7 bases matching TRBD2. The J segment lost 7 bases and the V segment lost 5 bases, leaving 10 bases of the junction unmatched. This CDR3 is built from 15 residues. CDR1 is KGHDR and CDR2 is SFDVKD in the germline V gene. The CDR3 sequence is CATSVMAGEGNEQFF. DNA for the CDR3: TGTGCCACCAGTGTTATGGCGGGGGAAGGGAATGAGCAGTTCTTC.

This sequence joins TRBV29-1 and TRBJ2-7; 12 bases agree with TRBD2. CDR3 size: 13 residues. From germline, CDR1 is SQVTM and CDR2 ANQGSEA. With V trimmed by 6 bases and J by 3 bases, 3 bases remained unmatched. The CDR3 region is CSVQTSGSYEQYF. CDR3 in DNA: TGCAGCGTGCAGACTAGCGGGAGCTACGAGCAGTACTTC.

This clonotype has a handful of counts. The chain has TRBV3-1 and TRBJ2-5, with 9 positions matching TRBD2. V dropped 0 bases and J dropped 5; count of bases not matched to a gene: 13. The CDR3 consists of 18 residues. Germline values: CDR1 LGHDT, CDR2 YNNKEL (reference sequence). Written as DNA, the CDR3 is TGTGCCAGCAGCCAAGAGGCTGGGGCTAGCGGGGTCCGGGAGACCCAGTACTTC. Translated: CASSQEAGASGVRETQYF.

The rearrangement links TRBV15 to TRBJ2-1; D remains ambiguous. The CDR3 is made up of 16 amino acids. Germline V gives CDR1 LNHNV, CDR2 YYDKDF (reference sequence). The V end lost 4 bases, the J end lost 4 bases, and 17 bases lay between the germline ends. DNA for the CDR3: TGTGCCACCAGCACCCCCTCCTCCTCACAATACAATGAGCAGTTCTTC. This encodes CATSTPSSSQYNEQFF.

The chain uses TRBV5-5 and TRBJ1-5; D might be TRBD1 (5 bases). V lost 3 bases and J 3 bases, leaving 10 bases between the germline ends. This CDR3 comprises 14 residues. Germline V gives CDR1 SGHKS, CDR2 YYEKEE (reference sequence). The CDR3 loop is CASSSGVLNQPQHF. The CDR3 nucleotides read TGTGCCAGCAGCTCGGGGGTCCTCAATCAGCCCCAGCATTTT.

V gene TRBV6-2 or TRBV6-3 combines with J gene TRBJ2-2; D is possibly TRBD1 or TRBD2 (5 bases each). Germline-derived CDR1 and CDR2 are MNHEY and SVGEGT. With 6 bases removed from V and 4 bases from J, the gap between germline ends came to 12 bases. The CDR3 spans 14 residues. CDR3 bases: TGTGCCAGCAGCTCTCTGGGGACCACCGGGGAGCTGTTTTTT. This encodes CASSSLGTTGELFF.

V is TRBV7-9 and J is TRBJ2-3, with D possibly matching TRBD1 (6 bases). From germline, CDR1 is SEHNR and CDR2 FQNEAQ (reference sequence). V dropped 4 bases and J dropped 5 bases, with 22 bases sitting between them. CDR3 length equals 17 residues. The CDR3 protein is CASSSTGTMDVGDTQYF. CDR3 coding DNA: TGTGCCAGCAGCTCTACCGGGACAATGGACGTCGGAGATACGCAGTATTTT.

V usage is TRBV4-1 and J usage is TRBJ2-3; TRBD2 might be the D (5 bases). V was clipped by 0 bases and J by 1 base, with 11 bases between them. Germline loops: CDR1 MGHRA, CDR2 YSYEKL. The CDR3 extends over 16 amino acids. CDR3 loop: CASSQDQGAGTDTQYF. The CDR3 coding sequence is TGCGCCAGCAGCCAAGATCAAGGAGCGGGCACAGATACGCAGTATTTT.

In its sample, this clonotype was seen once. The genes are TRBV14 and TRBJ1-1; 9 positions agree with TRBD1. The germline V gene has CDR1 SGHDN and CDR2 FVKESK. The CDR3 consists of 18 residues. J gave up 4 bases and V 0 bases, and 12 bases lay outside the gene matches. The CDR3, as DNA: TGTGCCAGCAGCCAAGATCCGCTTACAAGGGACAGGGCCACTGAAGCTTTCTTT. Protein product: CASSQDPLTRDRATEAFF.

This clonotype was seen more than once but under ten times. The chain employs TRBV2 and TRBJ2-1; TRBD2 matches 11 bases. Trimming removed 9 bases from V and 5 bases from J; junction bases left unmatched: 6. The CDR3 is 14 residues long. Germline V lookup: CDR1 SNHLY, CDR2 FYNNEI. The CDR3 reads CASKTSGENNEQFF. Written as DNA, the CDR3 is TGTGCCAGTAAGACTAGCGGGGAAAACAATGAGCAGTTCTTC.

In this sample, this clonotype turned up a few times. CDR3 nucleotides: TGTGCCAGCAGCCCGGGACAGGACAACTACGAGCAGTACTTC. Its translation is CASSPGQDNYEQYF. V gene TRBV7-6 combines with J gene TRBJ2-7; 8 bases align to TRBD1. V lost 5 bases and J lost 3; bases outside the gene matches: 6. Germline V lookup: CDR1 SGHVS, CDR2 FNYEAQ. This CDR3 contains 14 residues.

This clonotype was seen a few times. This chain links TRBV5-1 with TRBJ2-3; 7 positions agree with TRBD2. J gave up 0 bases and V 0 bases, and 1 base lay outside the gene matches. Germline V lookup: CDR1 SGHRS, CDR2 YFSETQ. This CDR3 is built from 15 residues. CDR3 loop: CASSLVRGSTDTQYF. CDR3 DNA sequence: TGCGCCAGCAGCTTGGTGCGGGGGAGCACAGATACGCAGTATTTT.

A few counts support this clonotype. The rearrangement uses TRBV12-3 or TRBV12-4 and TRBJ2-5; tentative D call: TRBD2 (5 bases). Trimming left V 6 bases short and J 4 bases short, with 15 bases between. CDR3 length: 14 residues. The CDR3 DNA sequence: TGTGCCAGCAGCCTAGCATCGGCTGGAGAGACCCAGTACTTC. As protein: CASSLASAGETQYF.

This clonotype was recorded at least ten times. A junction boundary mismatches the germline segment, possibly from a read error. The J gene is TRBJ2-7, the V gene TRBV7-7; unclear D gene. The CDR3 consists of 15 residues. Germline assignment: CDR1 SSHAT and CDR2 FNYEAQ (reference sequence). CDR3: CASSLADSGSYEQYF. Written as DNA, the CDR3 is TGTGCTAGCAGCTTAGCCGACTCCGGCTCCTACGAGCAGTACTTC. Variable domain in full (rest from reference TRBV7-7 and TRBJ2-7): GAGVSQSPRYKVTKRGQDVTLRCDPISSHATLYWYQQALGQGPEFLTYFNYEAQPDKSGLPSDRFSAERPEGSISTLTIQRTEQRDSAMYRCASSLADSGSYEQYFGPGTRLTVT.

This clonotype was seen only a few times. The chain is built from TRBV12-3 or TRBV12-4 and TRBJ2-5; D might be TRBD2 (7 bases). CDR3 length: 14 residues. V was shortened by 3 bases and J by 4 bases, with 12 bases between the two germline ends. Here the CDR3 DNA reads TGTGCCAGCAGTTTTGGGGGGGCCACAGAGACCCAGTACTTC. Translating gives CASSFGGATETQYF.

There are a few counts of this clonotype. The rearrangement links TRBV5-6 to TRBJ2-2; D not resolved. The CDR3 spans 14 residues. The V and J ends lost 4 bases and 1 base respectively, with 8 bases between them. The V gene's germline CDR1 is SGHDT and CDR2 YYEEEE. This chain's CDR3 is CASSPILNTGELFF. CDR3 nucleotide sequence: TGTGCCAGCAGCCCCATACTGAACACCGGGGAGCTGTTTTTT.

The chain is built from TRBV3-1 and TRBJ1-1; a weak D match, TRBD1 (5 bases). The V end lost 4 bases, the J end lost 1 base, and 13 bases lay between the germline ends. Germline V gene lookup returns CDR1 LGHDT and CDR2 YNNKEL (reference sequence). The CDR3 has 15 residues. The CDR3 bases are TGTGCCAGCAGCCTACCGCCGGGACGGAACACTGAAGCTTTCTTT. Protein: CASSLPPGRNTEAFF.

The chain recombines TRBV30 with TRBJ2-1; tentatively, D is TRBD2 (6 bases). The CDR3 runs to 13 residues. Germline V CDR1 and CDR2: GTSNPN, SVGIG (reference sequence). Trimming left V 5 bases short and J 2 bases short, with 10 bases between. CDR3 bases: TGTGCCTGGGCAGCGGGTACCTACAATGAGCAGTTCTTC. Protein sequence: CAWAAGTYNEQFF. Drawing the rest from reference TRBV30 and TRBJ2-1, the complete variable domain is SQTIHQWPATLVQPVGSPLSLECTVEGTSNPNLYWYRQAAGRGLQLLFYSVGIGQISSEVPQNLSASRPQDRQFILSSKKLLLSDSGFYLCAWAAGTYNEQFFGPGTRLTVL.

This clonotype has just a few counts. This chain uses TRBV12-3 or TRBV12-4 with TRBJ2-3, with 11 bases that match TRBD2. V lost 6 bases and J lost 5; bases outside the gene matches: 4. The CDR3 contains 14 residues. CDR3 sequence (DNA): TGTGCCAGCAGCGAACTAGCGGGGGTAGATACGCAGTATTTT. Its translation: CASSELAGVDTQYF.

This clonotype was counted a few times. The CDR3 coding sequence is TGTGCCAGCAGCCCAGGGGATCGAACTAATGAAAAACTGTTTTTT. It translates to CASSPGDRTNEKLFF. The V and J genes are TRBV4-2 and TRBJ1-4; the D gene is possibly TRBD1 (6 bases). The CDR3 is 15 amino acids. The V end lost 4 bases, the J end lost 1 base, and 10 bases lay between the germline ends. Germline assignment: CDR1 LGHNA and CDR2 YNFKEQ.

The genes are TRBV21-1 and TRBJ2-3. TRBV21-1 is a listed pseudogene. The length of the CDR3 is 16 residues. The CDR3 protein is CASSKVKNAMSDTQYF. The DNA for the CDR3 is TGTGCCAGCAGCAAAGTAAAAAATGCGATGTCAGATACGCAGTATTTT.

The chain employs TRBV20-1 and TRBJ2-3; D not resolved. CDR3 length equals 13 residues. The V gene's germline CDR1 is DFQATT and CDR2 SNEGSKA (reference sequence). The ends were cut back, 0 bases at V and 4 bases at J, with 8 bases in the middle. The CDR3 region is CSARDTLPDTQYF. In nucleotides, the CDR3 is TGCAGTGCTAGAGATACCCTTCCAGATACGCAGTATTTT.

This clonotype was counted a few times. The CDR3 is CASTRDTRDAKNIQYF. The CDR3 nucleotides are TGTGCCAGCACGCGGGATACTCGGGATGCCAAAAACATTCAGTACTTC. This chain links TRBV19 with TRBJ2-4; possibly TRBD2 for D (6 bases). The ends were cut back, 9 bases at V and 1 base at J, with 19 bases in the middle. The CDR3 length is 16 residues. From germline, CDR1 is LNHDA and CDR2 SQIVND (reference sequence).

This clonotype was picked up a small number of times. The V and J genes are TRBV12-3 or TRBV12-4 and TRBJ2-5; D not resolved. This CDR3 has 14 residues. The germline V and J ends were trimmed by 7 bases and 2 bases, with 14 bases remaining between them. CDR3 residues: CASTPRARQETQYF. The CDR3 DNA reads as TGTGCCAGCACCCCACGGGCCAGACAAGAGACCCAGTACTTC.

The rearrangement joins TRBV11-1 to TRBJ1-2; D perhaps matches TRBD1 (5 bases). Deletions cut 2 bases from V and 3 bases from J, with 16 bases between. Germline V gene sequence: CDR1 SGHAT, CDR2 FQDESV (reference sequence). The CDR3 contains 16 residues. CDR3 loop: CASSLIGPLGDYGYTF. The CDR3, as DNA: TGTGCCAGCAGCTTAATTGGACCCCTGGGGGACTATGGCTACACCTTC.

This chain links TRBV20-1 with TRBJ2-1; 12 positions agree with TRBD2. Trimming at V came to 3 bases and at J to 7 bases, leaving 10 bases not matched to a gene. From germline, CDR1 is DFQATT and CDR2 SNEGSKA (reference sequence). This CDR3 has 16 amino acids. DNA of the CDR3: TGCAGTGCTAGGAAGAGTGGACTAGCGGGACGAAATGAGCAGTTCTTC. Translated: CSARKSGLAGRNEQFF.